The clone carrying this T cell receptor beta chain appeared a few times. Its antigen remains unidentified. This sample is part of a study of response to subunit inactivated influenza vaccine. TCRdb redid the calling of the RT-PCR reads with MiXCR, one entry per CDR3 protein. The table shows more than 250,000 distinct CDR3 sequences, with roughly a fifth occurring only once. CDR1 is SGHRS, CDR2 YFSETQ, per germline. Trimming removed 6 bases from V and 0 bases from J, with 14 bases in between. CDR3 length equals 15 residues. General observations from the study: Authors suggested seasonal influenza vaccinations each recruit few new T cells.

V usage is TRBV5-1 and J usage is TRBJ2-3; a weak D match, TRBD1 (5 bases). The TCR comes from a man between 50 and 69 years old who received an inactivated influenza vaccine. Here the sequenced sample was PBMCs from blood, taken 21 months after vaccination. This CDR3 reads CASKPTWGSTDTQYF. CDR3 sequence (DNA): TGCGCCAGCAAGCCTACTTGGGGCAGCACAGATACGCAGTATTTT.